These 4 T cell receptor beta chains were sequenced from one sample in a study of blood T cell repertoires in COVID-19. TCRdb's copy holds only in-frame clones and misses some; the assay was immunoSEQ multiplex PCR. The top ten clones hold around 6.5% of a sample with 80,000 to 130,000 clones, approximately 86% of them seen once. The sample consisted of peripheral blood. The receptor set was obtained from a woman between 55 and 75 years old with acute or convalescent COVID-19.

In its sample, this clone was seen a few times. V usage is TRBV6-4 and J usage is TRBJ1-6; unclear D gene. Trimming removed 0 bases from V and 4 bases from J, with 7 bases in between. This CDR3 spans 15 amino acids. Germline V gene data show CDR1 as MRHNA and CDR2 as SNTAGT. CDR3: CASSDSREYNSPLHF. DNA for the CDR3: TGTGCCAGCAGTGACTCGCGGGAGTATAATTCACCCCTCCACTTT.

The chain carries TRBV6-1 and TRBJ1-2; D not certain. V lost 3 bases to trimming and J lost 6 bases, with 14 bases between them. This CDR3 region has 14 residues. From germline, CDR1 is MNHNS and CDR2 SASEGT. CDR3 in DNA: TGTGCCAGCAGTGAGGGGAGAGGGCTTCATGGCTACACCTTC. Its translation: CASSEGRGLHGYTF.

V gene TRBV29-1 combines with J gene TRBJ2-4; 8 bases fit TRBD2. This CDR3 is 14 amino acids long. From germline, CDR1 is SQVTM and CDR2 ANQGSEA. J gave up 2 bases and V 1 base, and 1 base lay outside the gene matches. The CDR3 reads CSVEGTSSKNIQYF. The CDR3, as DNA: TGCAGCGTTGAAGGGACTAGCTCCAAAAACATTCAGTACTTC.

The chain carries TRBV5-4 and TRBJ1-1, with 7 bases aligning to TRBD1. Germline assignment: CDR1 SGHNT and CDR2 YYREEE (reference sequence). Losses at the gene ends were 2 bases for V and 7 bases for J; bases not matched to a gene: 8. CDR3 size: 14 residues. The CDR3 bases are TGTGCCAGCAGCTTAGGGGGCTCCCCGTTTGAAGCTTTCTTT. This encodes CASSLGGSPFEAFF. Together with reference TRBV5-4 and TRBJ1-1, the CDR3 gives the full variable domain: ETGVTQSPTHLIKTRGQQVTLRCSSQSGHNTVSWYQQALGQGPQFIFQYYREEENGRGNFPPRFSGLQFPNYSSELNVNALELDDSALYLCASSLGGSPFEAFFGQGTRLTVV.